The 20 T cell receptor beta chains presented below share a single source sample, sequenced in a study of OX40 agonist ivuxolimab in advanced cancers. Only in-frame clones appear in the TCRdb table, and some are missing; sequencing was by immunoSEQ multiplex PCR. The profile shows tens of thousands of clones, 90% to 95% of them singletons. Sequencing used CD4+ or CD8+ T cells sorted from blood, obtained in a trial of the OX40 agonist ivuxolimab. These receptors were obtained from an adult with an advanced solid tumor such as melanoma, head and neck, liver or kidney cancer.

The J gene is TRBJ2-2, the V gene TRBV6-1; a possible D gene is TRBD2 (5 bases). This CDR3 spans 15 amino acids. Germline-derived CDR1 and CDR2 are MNHNS and SASEGT. Trimming took off 5 bases at V and 2 bases at J, with 12 bases between the two ends. As DNA, the CDR3 is TGTGCCAGCAGTTTTTCGACTAAAAACACCGGGGAGCTGTTTTTT. Protein: CASSFSTKNTGELFF.

This chain links TRBV4-2 with TRBJ2-5; 7 nucleotides agree with TRBD1. The germline V gene has CDR1 LGHNA and CDR2 YNFKEQ. The CDR3 length is 13 residues. Unmatched junction bases numbered 0, after V lost 4 bases and J lost 1 base. The DNA for the CDR3 is TGTGCCAGCAGCCGACAGGGCCAAGAGACCCAGTACTTC. Its protein product is CASSRQGQETQYF.

This chain links TRBV10-3 with TRBJ2-7; 9 nucleotides agree with TRBD2. CDR3 length: 14 residues. Trimming at V came to 9 bases and at J to 8 bases, leaving 14 bases not matched to a gene. The V gene's germline CDR1 is ENHRY and CDR2 SYGVKD. For the CDR3, the DNA is TGTGCCATTATGACTACAGCGGGAGGCTTCAAGCAGTACTTC. It specifies CAIMTTAGGFKQYF.

The rearrangement links TRBV6-5 to TRBJ1-5; D remains ambiguous. V lost 4 bases, J lost 5 bases, and 15 bases lay in between. This CDR3 region has 15 residues. Germline V CDR1 and CDR2: MNHEY, SVGAGI. CDR3 sequence reads: CASSSEAATHQPQHF. In DNA form, the CDR3 reads TGTGCCAGCAGTTCTGAGGCGGCGACGCATCAGCCCCAGCATTTT.

The gene calls are TRBV11-3 and TRBJ2-7, with 7 bases aligning to TRBD2. CDR3 length: 14 amino acids. The germline gives CDR1 SGHNT, CDR2 YENEEA. The ends lost 5 bases at V and 4 bases at J; junction bases unmatched: 8. In DNA form, the CDR3 reads TGTGCCAGCAGCACTAGGGGACTACAGTACGAGCAGTACTTC. Its translation is CASSTRGLQYEQYF.

This chain joins TRBV19 and TRBJ1-2; 8 positions match TRBD1. Trimming at V came to 7 bases and at J to 4 bases, leaving 11 bases not matched to a gene. Germline assignment: CDR1 LNHDA and CDR2 SQIVND (reference sequence). The length of the CDR3 is 15 residues. CDR3 in DNA: TGTGCCAGTACTAGGGCTGGACAGGGCCTCTATGGCTACACCTTC. The encoded protein is CASTRAGQGLYGYTF.

This clone was seen only once. The J gene is TRBJ2-7, the V gene TRBV6-5; D possibly uses TRBD1 or TRBD2 (6 bases each). Trimming cost V 5 bases and J 4 bases, with 18 bases left between them. CDR1 is MNHEY and CDR2 is SVGAGI in the germline V gene. CDR3 size: 15 residues. The CDR3 region is CASSRTFGGRYEQYF. CDR3 nucleotides: TGTGCCAGCAGTCGAACCTTCGGGGGCAGGTACGAGCAGTACTTC.

The sample holds a few counts of this clone. V usage is TRBV7-3 and J usage is TRBJ2-1; 12 nucleotides match TRBD2. Germline V lookup: CDR1 SGHTA, CDR2 FQGTGA. The CDR3 extends over 14 amino acids. V dropped 2 bases and J dropped 9; count of bases not matched to a gene: 2. CDR3 in amino acids: CASSLLAGGSEQFF. CDR3 DNA: TGTGCCAGCAGCTTACTAGCGGGAGGGAGTGAGCAGTTCTTC.

The gene calls are TRBV28 and TRBJ1-1; unclear D gene. In germline, CDR1 is MDHEN, CDR2 SYDVKM. Trimming removed 5 bases from V and 0 bases from J, with 10 bases in between. The CDR3 totals 14 residues. CDR3: CASSPGGMNTEAFF. CDR3 nucleotides: TGTGCCAGCAGTCCTGGAGGTATGAACACTGAAGCTTTCTTT.

This clone was seen a handful of times. The V call is TRBV2, the J call TRBJ2-2, with D perhaps given as TRBD1 or TRBD2 (5 bases each). The CDR3 contains 15 residues. Trimming cost V 3 bases and J 2 bases, with 10 bases left between them. CDR1 and CDR2 from the germline V gene are SNHLY and FYNNEI. DNA for the CDR3: TGTGCCAGCAGTGATCCGGGGCCTAACACCGGGGAGCTGTTTTTT. Its translation is CASSDPGPNTGELFF.

The chain couples TRBV6-1 to TRBJ1-2; D perhaps matches TRBD1 (5 bases). V was cut by 0 bases and J by 0 bases, with 20 bases left in between. Germline lookup yields CDR1 MNHNS and CDR2 SASEGT. The CDR3 spans 19 residues. CDR3 DNA: TGTGCCAGCAGTGAAGCGCGCGGGGGGTTAGAGGAATCTAACTATGGCTACACCTTC. Protein sequence: CASSEARGGLEESNYGYTF.

CDR3: CASSLAVATPRADTQYF. CDR3 DNA: TGTGCCAGCAGCTTAGCGGTAGCGACCCCCCGGGCAGATACGCAGTATTTT. The V call is TRBV7-9, the J call TRBJ2-3; a possible D gene is TRBD2 (5 bases). The V gene's germline CDR1 is SEHNR and CDR2 FQNEAQ (reference sequence). CDR3 length: 17 amino acids. Trimming shortened V by 0 bases and J by 4 bases, and 17 bases separated the two germline ends.

This CDR3 reads CASSSRRGPGELFF. CDR3 in DNA: TGTGCCAGCAGCTCCCGACGGGGGCCCGGGGAGCTGTTTTTT. This chain joins TRBV11-3 and TRBJ2-2, with D perhaps given as TRBD1 or TRBD2 (6 bases each). Germline V gene lookup returns CDR1 SGHNT and CDR2 YENEEA. V was clipped by 4 bases and J by 6 bases, with 12 bases between them. The CDR3 sequence is 14 residues long.

Of note for this clone: One junction end disagrees with the germline gene, perhaps due to a read error. The chain employs TRBV7-8 and TRBJ2-7, with 8 bases matching TRBD1. CDR3 length: 18 amino acids. Germline V gene data show CDR1 as SGHVS and CDR2 as FQNEAQ. This CDR3 reads CASSALDRVGTSPGSPDF. In DNA, the CDR3 is TGTGCCAGCAGCGCCTTGGACAGGGTGGGAACCAGCCCGGGATCGCCCGACTTC.

J is TRBJ2-3 and V is TRBV2, with TRBD1 matching 10 bases. With V trimmed by 6 bases and J by 7 bases, 7 bases remained unmatched. The CDR3 spans 14 residues. Looked up from germline, CDR1 is SNHLY and CDR2 is FYNNEI. In DNA form, the CDR3 reads TGTGCCAGCAGAGACGGGACAGGGGCGTATACGCAGTATTTT. Its protein product is CASRDGTGAYTQYF. The full variable domain, its missing parts supplied by reference TRBV2 and TRBJ2-3, is EPEVTQTPSHQVTQMGQEVILRCVPISNHLYFYWYRQILGQKVEFLVSFYNNEISEKSEIFDDQFSVERPDGSNFTLKIRSTKLEDSAMYFCASRDGTGAYTQYFGPGTRLTVL.

The rearrangement uses TRBV9 and TRBJ2-1; 8 bases fit TRBD1. The V segment lost 6 bases and the J segment 2 bases; nucleotides outside the gene matches: 7. The CDR3 covers 15 residues. Germline lookup yields CDR1 SGDLS and CDR2 YYNGEE. The CDR3 DNA reads as TGTGCCAGCACCGAGGGGACAGGCACCTACAATGAGCAGTTCTTC. Its translation is CASTEGTGTYNEQFF.

This clone came up a few times. CDR3 sequence reads: CSVESTYNEQFF. In DNA, the CDR3 is TGCAGCGTTGAAAGCACTTACAATGAGCAGTTCTTC. This rearrangement joins TRBV29-1 to TRBJ2-1, with no clear D. The ends were cut back, 2 bases at V and 4 bases at J, with 6 bases in the middle. The germline CDR1 and CDR2 sequences are SQVTM and ANQGSEA. The CDR3 has 12 amino acids.

This chain joins TRBV14 and TRBJ1-4; D not resolved. Trimming took off 5 bases at V and 6 bases at J, with 13 bases between the two ends. Germline V lookup: CDR1 SGHDN, CDR2 FVKESK. This CDR3 has 14 residues. CDR3: CASSIGPADEKLFF. CDR3 DNA: TGTGCCAGCAGCATCGGCCCCGCGGATGAAAAACTGTTTTTT.

Of note for this clone: At the DNA level, this CDR3 is encoded by other sequences in the same sample as well. This chain links TRBV5-1 with TRBJ2-2; a possible D gene is TRBD1 (5 bases). Per germline, CDR1 SGHRS and CDR2 YFSETQ. The V gene lost 0 bases and the J gene lost 1 base, with 7 bases spanning the gap. This CDR3 comprises 15 residues. CDR3 nucleotide sequence: TGCGCCAGCAGCTTGGGGCAGGGGAACACCGGGGAGCTGTTTTTT. This sequence encodes CASSLGQGNTGELFF.

The chain carries TRBV23-1 and TRBJ2-5, with 15 bases aligning to TRBD2. TRBV23-1 is an ORF, with its function uncertain. The CDR3 has 20 amino acids. V dropped 2 bases and J dropped 6; count of bases not matched to a gene: 16. The CDR3 spells CASSQNGTSGRNLPRKTQYF. As DNA, the CDR3 is TGCGCCAGCAGTCAAAACGGGACTAGCGGGAGGAACCTCCCAAGGAAGACCCAGTACTTC.